The TCR beta chain described here comes from a study of blood T cell repertoires in COVID-19. As originally analysed: Using reference gene primer amplification, nucleated cell counts were estimated. Produced via immunoSEQ multiplex PCR; TCRdb's table is partial and in-frame only. That table gives V, J and clone size, and the DNA gave D and trimming. The sample holds 200,000 or so clones, more than 80% seen once. The specimen sequenced was peripheral blood. The receptor was derived from a woman aged 80 or older with COVID-19, enrolled during active disease.

The CDR3 DNA follows: TGTGCCAGTAGTATCCAGGGGACTAGCGGACCAAAAAACATTCAGTACTTC. Its protein is CASSIQGTSGPKNIQYF. The chain links TRBV19 to TRBJ2-4, with TRBD2 identical over 11 bases. This CDR3 has 17 residues. CDR1 and CDR2 from the germline V gene are LNHDA and SQIVND (reference sequence). V was clipped by 3 bases and J by 4 bases; unmatched bases: 8.